Listed here are 18 T cell receptor beta chains from one sample, sequenced in a study of blood T cells in healthy people across ages. PCR was performed a second time for roughly 7 to 12 cycles using a sample-barcoded 5' primer and a J-beta primer mix. TCRdb reprocessed the 5' RACE reads via MiXCR and lists one record per CDR3 protein. The sample lists some 370,000 distinct CDR3 sequences; approximately 52% were seen once. The sample comprised blood. The receptors stem from a man aged 60 to 69 in good health.

CDR3 in DNA: TGTGCCAGCAGTAACCTAAGCGGGAGGGCCTCCTACGAGCAGTACTTC. Protein: CASSNLSGRASYEQYF. The chain is built from TRBV6-6 and TRBJ2-7; 10 bases are a match to TRBD2. The CDR3 extends over 16 amino acids. CDR1 is MNHNY, CDR2 SVGAGI, per germline (reference sequence). V shed 5 bases, J shed 0 bases, and the junction held 7 bases outside the gene matches.

The chain joins TRBV5-1 to TRBJ2-5; D is possibly TRBD2 (6 bases). This CDR3 spans 17 amino acids. Trimming shortened V by 0 bases and J by 4 bases, and 19 bases separated the two germline ends. Germline CDR1 SGHRS, CDR2 YFSETQ. The CDR3: CASSLVPSGGLIETQYF. As DNA, the CDR3 is TGCGCCAGCAGCTTGGTGCCCTCCGGGGGTTTAATAGAGACCCAGTACTTC.

The chain carries TRBV11-2 and TRBJ2-5; possible D gene TRBD1, 6 bases. The germline gives CDR1 SGHAT, CDR2 FQNNGV. This CDR3 is 15 amino acids long. Trimming removed 3 bases at V and 4 bases at J, with 15 bases between. CDR3 sequence: CASSFGTRRGETQYF. CDR3 DNA: TGTGCCAGCAGCTTCGGGACACGTAGGGGAGAGACCCAGTACTTC.

The chain links TRBV27 to TRBJ2-7; 10 bases are a match to TRBD2. The CDR3 is 13 amino acids. Germline V gene lookup returns CDR1 MNHEY and CDR2 SMNVEV (reference sequence). The J segment lost 4 bases and the V segment lost 9 bases, leaving 6 bases of the junction unmatched. The CDR3 loop reads CASSGGNLYEQYF. CDR3 bases: TGTGCCAGTAGCGGGGGGAACCTTTACGAGCAGTACTTC.

The chain joins TRBV20-1 to TRBJ2-5; maybe TRBD1 (7 bases). This CDR3 is 14 amino acids long. V gave up 6 bases and J gave up 2 bases, with 16 bases separating them. In germline, CDR1 is DFQATT, CDR2 SNEGSKA (reference sequence). CDR3 amino acids: CSAHWAGQQETQYF. The CDR3 DNA follows: TGCAGTGCCCACTGGGCGGGACAGCAAGAGACCCAGTACTTC.

The V and J genes are TRBV20-1 and TRBJ2-7, with TRBD1 identical over 9 bases. CDR3 length: 15 residues. Germline V lookup: CDR1 DFQATT, CDR2 SNEGSKA (reference sequence). V lost 0 bases to trimming and J lost 2 bases; unmatched junction nucleotides: 5. This CDR3 is CSARDMGQGAYEQYF. The CDR3 DNA follows: TGCAGTGCTAGAGATATGGGACAGGGTGCCTACGAGCAGTACTTC.

Of note for this clonotype: A much larger clone lies one base from this, so it may be a read error. This chain links TRBV7-9 with TRBJ2-1, with D maybe TRBD2 (6 bases). Trimming cost V 10 bases and J 10 bases, with 20 bases left between them. CDR3 length equals 13 residues. Germline CDR1 SEHNR, CDR2 FQNEAQ (reference sequence). CDR3 in amino acids: CATGGWDFYEQFF. For the CDR3, the DNA is TGTGCCACCGGAGGTTGGGACTTCTACGAGCAGTTCTTC. The whole variable domain, remainder taken from reference TRBV7-9 and TRBJ2-1, is DTGVSQNPRHKITKRGQNVTFRCDPISEHNRLYWYRQTLGQGPEFLTYFQNEAQLEKSRLLSDRFSAERPKGSFSTLEIQRTEQGDSAMYLCATGGWDFYEQFFGPGTRLTVL.

CDR3 DNA: TGTGCCAGCAGTCCCCCGGGACAGAGTTCCTACGAGCAGTACTTC. Amino acid sequence: CASSPPGQSSYEQYF. The chain carries TRBV3-1 and TRBJ2-7, with 7 bases aligning to TRBD1. The germline V gene encodes CDR1 LGHDT and CDR2 YNNKEL (reference sequence). This CDR3 region has 15 residues. The V gene end was trimmed by 6 bases and the J gene end by 1 base; junction bases not matched to a gene: 9.

This clonotype has only a few counts. The chain employs TRBV7-2 and TRBJ2-1; 10 nucleotides match TRBD2. V shed 5 bases and J 5 bases; nucleotides not matched to a gene: 12. The CDR3 spans 17 residues. Germline V CDR1 and CDR2: SGHTA, FQGNSA. Written as DNA, the CDR3 is TGTGCCAGCAGCCGGCGGGGGGCTAGCGGGAGCCACAATGAGCAGTTCTTC. Encoded protein: CASSRRGASGSHNEQFF.

This clonotype was counted many times. The chain links TRBV25-1 to TRBJ2-3; D uncertain. V lost 4 bases and J 1 base, leaving 6 bases between the germline ends. The CDR3 totals 13 residues. CDR1 and CDR2 from the germline V gene are MGHDK and SYGVNS. The CDR3 here is CASSAGRTDTQYF. CDR3 sequence (DNA): TGTGCCAGCAGTGCGGGCCGCACAGATACGCAGTATTTT. The whole variable domain, remainder taken from reference TRBV25-1 and TRBJ2-3, is EADIYQTPRYLVIGTGKKITLECSQTMGHDKMYWYQQDPGMELHLIHYSYGVNSTEKGDLSSESTVSRIRTEHFPLTLESARPSHTSQYLCASSAGRTDTQYFGPGTRLTVL.

V gene TRBV27 combines with J gene TRBJ2-4, with TRBD2 matching over 9 bases. This CDR3 has 14 residues. Germline V gene data show CDR1 as MNHEY and CDR2 as SMNVEV (reference sequence). J was trimmed by 8 bases and V by 2 bases; bases with no gene match: 4. The CDR3 spells CASSLGGGRDIQYF. Here the CDR3 DNA reads TGTGCCAGCAGTTTAGGAGGCGGGAGGGACATTCAGTACTTC.

This clonotype was counted between two and nine times. CDR3 nucleotide sequence: TGTGCCAGCAGCCGCGGACTAGAAACAGATACGCAGTATTTT. Protein product: CASSRGLETDTQYF. J is TRBJ2-3 and V is TRBV12-3 or TRBV12-4, with 7 bases identical to TRBD2. The CDR3 length is 14 residues. Losses at the gene ends were 6 bases for V and 3 bases for J; bases not matched to a gene: 6.

The chain combines TRBV4-3 with TRBJ1-1, with D perhaps TRBD1 (6 bases). The CDR3 extends over 13 amino acids. Germline V gene lookup returns CDR1 LGHNA and CDR2 YSLEER. V was cut by 3 bases and J by 11 bases, with 16 bases left in between. DNA of the CDR3: TGCGCCAGCAGCCACCGGAGACAGGAACCTGCTTTCTTT. This sequence encodes CASSHRRQEPAFF.

The V gene is TRBV2, the J gene TRBJ1-2, with D unresolved. This CDR3 comprises 13 residues. The ends were cut back, 7 bases at V and 4 bases at J, with 13 bases in the middle. CDR1 is SNHLY and CDR2 is FYNNEI in the germline V gene. This CDR3 is CASKGSRLYGYTF. In DNA form, the CDR3 reads TGTGCCAGCAAAGGGAGTAGGCTCTATGGCTACACCTTC.

This clonotype has just a few counts. CDR3 DNA: TGTGCCAGCAGCCCGCACGGGACGTACACCTACGAGCAGTACTTC. Its translation: CASSPHGTYTYEQYF. This chain joins TRBV7-3 and TRBJ2-5; D is tentatively TRBD1 or TRBD2 (5 bases each). The tail of the sequence fits TRBJ2-7 better, so the J call may be wrong. CDR1 is SGHTA and CDR2 is FQGTGA in the germline V gene. The CDR3 loop spans 15 amino acids.

In this sample, this clonotype turned up once. One junction end disagrees with the germline gene, perhaps due to a read error. The V call is TRBV7-2, the J call TRBJ1-5; D gene unclear. The germline V gene has CDR1 SGHTA and CDR2 FQGNSA. This CDR3 has 13 amino acids. The CDR3 sequence: CVSSLVTDQPQHF. CDR3 DNA sequence: TGTGTCAGCAGCTTAGTGACCGATCAGCCCCAGCATTTT.

This clonotype was observed at least ten times. The rearrangement uses TRBV11-2 and TRBJ2-5; 7 bases map to TRBD1. Germline CDR1 is SGHAT and CDR2 is FQNNGV. The CDR3 covers 14 residues. The J segment lost 1 base and the V segment lost 5 bases, leaving 4 bases of the junction unmatched. The CDR3 DNA reads as TGTGCCAGCAGCCCCGGACAGGCCCAAGAGACCCAGTACTTC. This translates into CASSPGQAQETQYF.

This chain uses TRBV10-3 with TRBJ2-3; a weak D match, TRBD2 (6 bases). Germline V gene data show CDR1 as ENHRY and CDR2 as SYGVKD. The CDR3 runs to 14 residues. The V end lost 6 bases, the J end lost 2 bases, and 12 bases lay between the germline ends. The CDR3 bases are TGTGCCATCAGGGGCGTAGCGGTCACAGATACGCAGTATTTT. It translates to CAIRGVAVTDTQYF.